This TCR beta chain came from a study of shared clonotypes between healthy human individuals. This table comes from immunoSEQ multiplex PCR, and its TCRdb copy is limited to in-frame clones, with some not included. Altogether around 480,000 clones are present, almost 80% being singletons, with the ten largest covering around 13%. In unsorted samples, genomic DNA was obtained using 75 million to 90 million PBMCs. The V end was cut by 1 base, the J end by 0 bases, with 6 bases between. The CDR3 spans 13 residues. Per the germline V gene, CDR1 is GTSNPN and CDR2 is SVGIG (reference sequence). There are a few counts of this clone.

V usage is TRBV30 and J usage is TRBJ1-1; D unclear. The sequenced material came from PBMCs. The origin of this receptor is a woman aged 35 to 49 in good health. Some clones in this sample may be carry-over from other donors' samples. The DNA for the CDR3 is TGTGCCTGGAGTGGAGAGGTGAACACTGAAGCTTTCTTT. Amino acid sequence: CAWSGEVNTEAFF.